This TCR beta chain was retrieved from a study of a mutant IDH1 vaccine in newly diagnosed glioma. In the study overall: Patients got their first vaccination 4-6 weeks after radiotherapy alone, or with temozolomide cycles.

The time point denotes: week 11, during vaccination. What each vaccine dose contained was 300 ug of mutant IDH1 20-mer peptide, accompanied by topical imiquimod. About this clone itself: Its matching antigen is unknown.

CDR3 length equals 15 residues. V lost 5 bases to trimming and J lost 4 bases, with 15 bases between them. From germline, CDR1 is SGHKS and CDR2 YYEKEE (reference sequence). TCRdb's copy holds only in-frame clones and misses some; the assay was immunoSEQ multiplex PCR. The sample holds 100,000 to 120,000 clones, 85% to 90% seen once. The sequencing used PBMCs, collected from a glioma patient whose treatment included an IDH1 peptide vaccine. The source is a woman aged 45-65 years with glioma. The V and J genes are TRBV5-5 and TRBJ2-2; D perhaps matches TRBD1 (6 bases). The CDR3 nucleotides read TGTGCCAGCAGTTATGGACAGCCTGGCACCGGGGAGCTGTTTTTT. It is translated as CASSYGQPGTGELFF.